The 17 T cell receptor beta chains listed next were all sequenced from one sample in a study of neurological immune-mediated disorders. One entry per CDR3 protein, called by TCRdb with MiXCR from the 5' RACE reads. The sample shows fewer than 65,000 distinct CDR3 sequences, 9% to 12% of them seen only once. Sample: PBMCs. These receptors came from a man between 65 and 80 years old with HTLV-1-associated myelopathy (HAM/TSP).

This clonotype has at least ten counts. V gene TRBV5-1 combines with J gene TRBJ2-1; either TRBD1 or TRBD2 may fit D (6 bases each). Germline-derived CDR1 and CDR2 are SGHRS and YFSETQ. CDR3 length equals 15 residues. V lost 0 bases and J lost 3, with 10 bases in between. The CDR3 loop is CASSLGGDNYNEQFF. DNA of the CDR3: TGCGCCAGCAGCTTGGGCGGGGACAACTACAATGAGCAGTTCTTC. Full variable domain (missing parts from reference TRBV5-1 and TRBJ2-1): KAGVTQTPRYLIKTRGQQVTLSCSPISGHRSVSWYQQTPGQGLQFLFEYFSETQRNKGNFPGRFSGRQFSNSRSEMNVSTLELGDSALYLCASSLGGDNYNEQFFGPGTRLTVL.

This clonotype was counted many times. The CDR3 DNA reads as TGTGCCAGCAGAACAGGGTATGCGGACACCGGGGAGCTGTTTTTT. Amino acids: CASRTGYADTGELFF. The chain links TRBV12-3 or TRBV12-4 to TRBJ2-2, with TRBD1 as a possible D gene (6 bases). Trimming cost V 6 bases and J 3 bases, with 14 bases left between them. The CDR3 totals 15 residues.

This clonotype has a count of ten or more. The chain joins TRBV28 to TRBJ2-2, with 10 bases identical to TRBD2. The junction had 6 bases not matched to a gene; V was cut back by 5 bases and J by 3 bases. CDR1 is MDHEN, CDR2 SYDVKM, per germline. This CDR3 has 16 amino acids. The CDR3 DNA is TGTGCCAGCAGTCCTAGCGGGAGTAAGGACACCGGGGAGCTGTTTTTT. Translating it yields CASSPSGSKDTGELFF.

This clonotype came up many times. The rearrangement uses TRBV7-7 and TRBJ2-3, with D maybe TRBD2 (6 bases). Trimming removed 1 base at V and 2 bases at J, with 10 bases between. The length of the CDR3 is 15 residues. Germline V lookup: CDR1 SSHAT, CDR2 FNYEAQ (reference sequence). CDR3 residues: CASSLGSGATDTQYF. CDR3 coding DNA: TGTGCCAGCAGCTTAGGGTCGGGAGCCACAGATACGCAGTATTTT.

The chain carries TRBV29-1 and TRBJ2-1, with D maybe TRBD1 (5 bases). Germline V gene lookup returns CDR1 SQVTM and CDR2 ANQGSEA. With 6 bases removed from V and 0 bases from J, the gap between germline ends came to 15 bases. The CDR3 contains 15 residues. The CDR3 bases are TGCAGCGTCGCCCAGTGGACAAGCTCCTACAATGAGCAGTTCTTC. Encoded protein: CSVAQWTSSYNEQFF.

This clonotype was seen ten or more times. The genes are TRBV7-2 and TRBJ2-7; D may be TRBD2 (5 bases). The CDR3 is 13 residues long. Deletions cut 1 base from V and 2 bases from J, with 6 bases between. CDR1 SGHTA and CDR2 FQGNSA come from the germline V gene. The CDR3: CASSLVGAYEQYF. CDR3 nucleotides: TGTGCCAGCAGCTTAGTCGGGGCCTACGAGCAGTACTTC.

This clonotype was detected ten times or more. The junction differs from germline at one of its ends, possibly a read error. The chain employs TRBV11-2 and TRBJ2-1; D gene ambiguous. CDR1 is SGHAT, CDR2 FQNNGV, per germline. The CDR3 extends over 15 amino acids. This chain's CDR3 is CASSLDRPKYNEQFF. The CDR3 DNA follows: TGTGCCAGCAGCCTAGACCGGCCCAAATACAATGAGCAGTTCTTC.

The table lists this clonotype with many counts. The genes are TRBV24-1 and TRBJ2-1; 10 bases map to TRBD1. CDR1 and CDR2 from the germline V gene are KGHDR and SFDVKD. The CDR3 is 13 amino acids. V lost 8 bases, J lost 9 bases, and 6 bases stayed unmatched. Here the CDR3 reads CATKGQGFGEQFF. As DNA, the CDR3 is TGTGCCACCAAGGGACAGGGGTTCGGTGAGCAGTTCTTC.

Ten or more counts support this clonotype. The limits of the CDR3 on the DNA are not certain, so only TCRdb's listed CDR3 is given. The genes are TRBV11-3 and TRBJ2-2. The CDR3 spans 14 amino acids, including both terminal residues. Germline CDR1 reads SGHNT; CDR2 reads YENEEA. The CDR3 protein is CASSLVFGAGELFF.

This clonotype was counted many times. The CDR3 nucleotides read TGTGCCAGCAGTCAGACAGGCTCCTACGAGCAGTACTTC. This translates into CASSQTGSYEQYF. This sequence joins TRBV27 and TRBJ2-7; tentative D call: TRBD1 (6 bases). V lost 5 bases, J lost 0 bases, and 8 bases lay in between. Looked up from germline, CDR1 is MNHEY and CDR2 is SMNVEV (reference sequence). The CDR3 is 13 residues long.

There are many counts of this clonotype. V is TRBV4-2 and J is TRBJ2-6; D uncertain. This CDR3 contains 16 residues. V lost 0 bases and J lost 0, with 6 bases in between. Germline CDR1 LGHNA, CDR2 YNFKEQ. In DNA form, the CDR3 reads TGTGCCAGCAGCCAAGATCCCCTCTCTGGGGCCAACGTCCTGACTTTC. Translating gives CASSQDPLSGANVLTF.

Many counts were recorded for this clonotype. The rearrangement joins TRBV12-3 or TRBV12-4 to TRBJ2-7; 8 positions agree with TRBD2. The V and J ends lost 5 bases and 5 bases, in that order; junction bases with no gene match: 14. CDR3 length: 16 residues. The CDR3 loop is CASSRGLVGLNDEQYF. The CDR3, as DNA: TGTGCCAGCAGTCGGGGACTAGTAGGGCTAAACGACGAGCAGTACTTC.

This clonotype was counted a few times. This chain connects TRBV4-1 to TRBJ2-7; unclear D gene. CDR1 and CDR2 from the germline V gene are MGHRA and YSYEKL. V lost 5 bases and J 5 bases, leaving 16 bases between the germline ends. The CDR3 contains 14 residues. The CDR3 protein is CASSGPGFPDEQYF. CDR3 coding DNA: TGCGCCAGCAGCGGGCCCGGGTTCCCCGACGAGCAGTACTTC.

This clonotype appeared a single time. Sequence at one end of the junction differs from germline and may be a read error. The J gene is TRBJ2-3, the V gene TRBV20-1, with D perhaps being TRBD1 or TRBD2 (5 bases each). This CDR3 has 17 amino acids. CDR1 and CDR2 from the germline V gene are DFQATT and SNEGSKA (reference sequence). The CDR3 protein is CSAETSGSGPSTDTQYF. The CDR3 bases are TGCAGTGCTGAGACCTCTGGTTCGGGACCTAGCACTGATACGCAGTATTTT.

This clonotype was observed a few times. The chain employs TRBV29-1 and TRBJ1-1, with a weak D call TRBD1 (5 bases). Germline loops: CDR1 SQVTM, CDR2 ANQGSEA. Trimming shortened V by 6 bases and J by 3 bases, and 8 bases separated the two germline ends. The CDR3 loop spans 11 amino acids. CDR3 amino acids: CSVGTYTEAFF. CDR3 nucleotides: TGCAGCGTCGGGACCTACACTGAAGCTTTCTTT.

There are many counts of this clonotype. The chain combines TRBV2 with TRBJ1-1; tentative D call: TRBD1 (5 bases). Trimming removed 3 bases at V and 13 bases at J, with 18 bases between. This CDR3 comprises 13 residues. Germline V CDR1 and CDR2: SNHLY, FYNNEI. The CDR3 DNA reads TGTGCCAGCAGTGAGGGGGGAGTTTATCGGGGTTTCTTT. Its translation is CASSEGGVYRGFF.

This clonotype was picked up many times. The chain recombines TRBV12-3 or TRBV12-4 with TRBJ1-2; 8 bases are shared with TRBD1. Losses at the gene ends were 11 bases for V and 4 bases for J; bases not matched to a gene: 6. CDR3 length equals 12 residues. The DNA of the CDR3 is TGTGCCGCCCAGGACAGGGTCTATGGCTACACCTTC. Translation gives CAAQDRVYGYTF.